This TCR beta chain derives from a study of cytomegalovirus exposure and HLA in healthy donors. It was with 60 Vbeta and 13 Jbeta primers that the PCR ran. Using immunoSEQ multiplex PCR, the repertoire was profiled, and TCRdb retains in-frame clones only, with some absent. The sample lists hundreds of thousands of clones; over 65% were seen once. General study points: CMV antigen specificity of three CMV-associated chains was confirmed in vitro. Looking again later, the authors saw that most CMV-associated TCR beta chains seemed HLA-restricted.

V dropped 10 bases and J dropped 5; count of bases not matched to a gene: 18. Germline V gene data show CDR1 as ENHRY and CDR2 as SYGVKD. The CDR3 covers 17 residues. As concerns this clone: The antigen is unknown.

The chain has TRBV10-3 and TRBJ1-1, with 11 bases identical to TRBD1. Sequenced input: PBMCs. The receptor's source is a man aged 18 to 30 in good health and CMV-seronegative. The CDR3 sequence: CATRKPGQGARGTEAFF. Written as DNA, the CDR3 is TGTGCCACCCGCAAGCCAGGACAGGGGGCAAGGGGAACTGAAGCTTTCTTT.